This T cell receptor beta chain is from a study of control samples from healthy donors and cancer patients. Assay used: immunoSEQ multiplex PCR; TCRdb lists only in-frame clones, some missing. Counted here are some 96,000 clones, over 90% occurring once; the ten biggest clones make up around 8.2%. CDR1 MGHDK and CDR2 SYGVNS come from the germline V gene. This CDR3 contains 13 residues. The V end lost 4 bases, the J end lost 7 bases, and 10 bases lay between the germline ends. The specimen was blood. This receptor was identified in a man aged 18 to 30 in good health. This sequence joins TRBV25-1 and TRBJ1-4; D unresolved. The CDR3 DNA reads TGTGCCAGCAGTGTGGGAGGAGTTGAAAAACTGTTTTTT. It translates to CASSVGGVEKLFF.